The source of this T cell receptor (beta chain) is a study of T cell responses to AZD1222 COVID-19 vaccine. The CDR3 has 16 residues. V lost 4 bases and J lost 5; bases outside the gene matches: 10. Germline V CDR1 and CDR2: MNHNS, SASEGT. TCRdb's copy holds only in-frame clones and misses some; the assay was immunoSEQ multiplex PCR. This sample has tens of thousands of clones, with 75% to 90% found just once. Study-level results: After the peak T cell response, and only then, were repertoires sampled.

Concerning this clone: The antigen remains unidentified.

The clonotype was recovered from an adult in good health. The source material was peripheral blood, sampled on day 0 of AZD1222 vaccination. The V gene is TRBV6-1, the J gene TRBJ2-5, with 10 positions matching TRBD1. The CDR3 reads CASSGQGARVGETQYF. The CDR3 region has the DNA TGTGCCAGCAGTGGACAGGGGGCTCGTGTTGGGGAGACCCAGTACTTC.